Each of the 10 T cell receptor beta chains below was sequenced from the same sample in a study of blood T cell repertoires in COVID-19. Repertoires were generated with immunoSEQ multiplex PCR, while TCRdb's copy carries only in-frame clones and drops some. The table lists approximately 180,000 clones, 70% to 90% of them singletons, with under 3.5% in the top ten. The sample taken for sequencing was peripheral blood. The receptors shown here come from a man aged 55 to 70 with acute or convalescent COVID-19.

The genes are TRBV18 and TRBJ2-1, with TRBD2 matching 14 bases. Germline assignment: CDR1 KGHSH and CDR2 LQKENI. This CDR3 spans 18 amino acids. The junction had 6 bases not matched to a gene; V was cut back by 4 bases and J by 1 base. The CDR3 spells CASSQTSGRAWSYNEQFF. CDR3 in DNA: TGTGCCAGCTCACAGACTAGCGGGAGGGCCTGGTCCTACAATGAGCAGTTCTTC.

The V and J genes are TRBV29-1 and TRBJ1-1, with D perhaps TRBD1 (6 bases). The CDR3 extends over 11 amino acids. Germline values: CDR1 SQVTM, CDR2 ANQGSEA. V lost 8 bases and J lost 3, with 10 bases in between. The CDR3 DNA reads TGCAGCACAGGGTGGGACACTGAAGCTTTCTTT. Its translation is CSTGWDTEAFF.

DNA of the CDR3: TGTGCCAGCAGTTACAGCAGGGAGGAATTTAACACTGAAGCTTTCTTT. Amino acid sequence: CASSYSREEFNTEAFF. The genes are TRBV6-2 or TRBV6-3 and TRBJ1-1; maybe TRBD1 (5 bases). The CDR3 contains 16 residues. V lost 2 bases to trimming and J lost 2 bases, with 15 bases between them. CDR1 and CDR2 from the germline V gene are MNHEY and SVGEGT.

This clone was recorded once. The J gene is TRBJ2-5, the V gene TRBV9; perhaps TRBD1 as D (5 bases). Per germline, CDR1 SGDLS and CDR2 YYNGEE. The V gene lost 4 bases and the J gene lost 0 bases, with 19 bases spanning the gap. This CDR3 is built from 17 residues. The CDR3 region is CASSHNDRPRYQETQYF. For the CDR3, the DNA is TGTGCCAGCAGCCATAACGACAGACCCAGGTACCAAGAGACCCAGTACTTC.

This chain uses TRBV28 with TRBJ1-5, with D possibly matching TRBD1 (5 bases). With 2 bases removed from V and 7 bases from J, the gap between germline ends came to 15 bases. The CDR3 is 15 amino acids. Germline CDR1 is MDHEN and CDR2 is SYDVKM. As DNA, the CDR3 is TGTGCCAGCAGTTTAATTCAGGGTGCGAAACAGCCCCAGCATTTT. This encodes CASSLIQGAKQPQHF. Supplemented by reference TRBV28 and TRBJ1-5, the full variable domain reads DVKVTQSSRYLVKRTGEKVFLECVQDMDHENMFWYRQDPGLGLRLIYFSYDVKMKEKGDIPEGYSVSREKKERFSLILESASTNQTSMYLCASSLIQGAKQPQHFGDGTRLSIL.

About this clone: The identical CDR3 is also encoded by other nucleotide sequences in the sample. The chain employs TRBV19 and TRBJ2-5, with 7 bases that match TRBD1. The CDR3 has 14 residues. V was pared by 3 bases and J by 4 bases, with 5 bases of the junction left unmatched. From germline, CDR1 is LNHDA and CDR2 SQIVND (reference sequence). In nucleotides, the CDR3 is TGTGCCAGTAGTATGAGGACAGGACGAGAGACCCAGTACTTC. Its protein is CASSMRTGRETQYF.

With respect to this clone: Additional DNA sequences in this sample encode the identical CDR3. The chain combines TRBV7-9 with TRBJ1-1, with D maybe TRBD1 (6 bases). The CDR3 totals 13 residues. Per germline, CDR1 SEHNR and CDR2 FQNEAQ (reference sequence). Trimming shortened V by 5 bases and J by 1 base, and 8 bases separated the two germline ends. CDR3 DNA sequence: TGTGCCAGCAGCACACAGGGGAACACTGAAGCTTTCTTT. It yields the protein CASSTQGNTEAFF.

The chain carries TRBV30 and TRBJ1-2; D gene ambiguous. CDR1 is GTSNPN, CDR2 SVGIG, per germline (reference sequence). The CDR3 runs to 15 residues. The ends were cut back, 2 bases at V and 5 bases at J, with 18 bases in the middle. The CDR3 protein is CAWSSEIPDWYGYTF. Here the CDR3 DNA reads TGTGCCTGGAGTTCGGAGATCCCCGACTGGTATGGCTACACCTTC.

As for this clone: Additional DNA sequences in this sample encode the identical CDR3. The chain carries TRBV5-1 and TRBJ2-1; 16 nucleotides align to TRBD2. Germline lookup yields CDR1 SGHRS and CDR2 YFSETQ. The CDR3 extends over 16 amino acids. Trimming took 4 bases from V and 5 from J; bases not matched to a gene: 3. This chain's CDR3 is CASSLGLAGGNNEQFF. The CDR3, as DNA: TGCGCCAGCAGCCTGGGACTAGCGGGAGGGAACAATGAGCAGTTCTTC. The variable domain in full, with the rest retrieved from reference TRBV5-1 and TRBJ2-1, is KAGVTQTPRYLIKTRGQQVTLSCSPISGHRSVSWYQQTPGQGLQFLFEYFSETQRNKGNFPGRFSGRQFSNSRSEMNVSTLELGDSALYLCASSLGLAGGNNEQFFGPGTRLTVL.

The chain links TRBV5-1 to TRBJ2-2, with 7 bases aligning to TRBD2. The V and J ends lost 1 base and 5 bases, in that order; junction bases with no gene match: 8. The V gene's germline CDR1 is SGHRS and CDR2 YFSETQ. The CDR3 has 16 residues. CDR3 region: CASSLRAGGRTGELFF. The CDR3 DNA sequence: TGCGCCAGCAGCTTGCGGGCAGGCGGGAGAACCGGGGAGCTGTTTTTT.